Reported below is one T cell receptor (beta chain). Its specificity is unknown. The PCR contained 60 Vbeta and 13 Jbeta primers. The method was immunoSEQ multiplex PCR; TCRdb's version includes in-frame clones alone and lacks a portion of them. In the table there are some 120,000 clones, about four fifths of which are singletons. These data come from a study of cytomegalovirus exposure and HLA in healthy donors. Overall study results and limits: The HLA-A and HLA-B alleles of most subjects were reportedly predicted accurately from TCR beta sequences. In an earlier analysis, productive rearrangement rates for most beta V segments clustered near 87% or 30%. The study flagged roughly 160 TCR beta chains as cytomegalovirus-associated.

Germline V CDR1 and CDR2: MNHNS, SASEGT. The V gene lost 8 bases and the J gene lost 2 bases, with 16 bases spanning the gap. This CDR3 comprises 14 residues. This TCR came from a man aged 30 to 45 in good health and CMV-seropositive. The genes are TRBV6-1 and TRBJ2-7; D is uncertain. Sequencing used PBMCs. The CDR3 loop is CASADSLTAYEQYF. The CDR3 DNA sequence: TGTGCCAGCGCAGACTCCTTAACCGCCTACGAGCAGTACTTC.